This TCR beta chain appears in the sequencing data of a study of shared clonotypes between healthy human individuals. Study-level results: Only blood was sampled; tissue repertoires likely differ.

About this clone: Its antigen remains unidentified.

Germline V gene lookup returns CDR1 MDHEN and CDR2 SYDVKM. Trimming shortened V by 2 bases and J by 7 bases, and 8 bases separated the two germline ends. This CDR3 is 12 amino acids long. Researchers ran the assay at a deep level. Over several immunoSEQ plates, each subset's genomic DNA was distributed in even portions. Clones were read by immunoSEQ multiplex PCR, and TCRdb kept only the in-frame ones, dropping some. The sample holds nearly 500,000 clones; around 80% are singletons and the top ten take roughly 13%. The sample was PBMCs. The sequence derives from a woman in her 40s in good health. Some clones in this sample may be carry-over from other donors' samples. The V and J genes are TRBV28 and TRBJ2-5; possibly TRBD2 for D (7 bases). DNA of the CDR3: TGTGCCAGCAGTTTAAGGGGGGGGACCCAGTACTTC. Translating gives CASSLRGGTQYF.